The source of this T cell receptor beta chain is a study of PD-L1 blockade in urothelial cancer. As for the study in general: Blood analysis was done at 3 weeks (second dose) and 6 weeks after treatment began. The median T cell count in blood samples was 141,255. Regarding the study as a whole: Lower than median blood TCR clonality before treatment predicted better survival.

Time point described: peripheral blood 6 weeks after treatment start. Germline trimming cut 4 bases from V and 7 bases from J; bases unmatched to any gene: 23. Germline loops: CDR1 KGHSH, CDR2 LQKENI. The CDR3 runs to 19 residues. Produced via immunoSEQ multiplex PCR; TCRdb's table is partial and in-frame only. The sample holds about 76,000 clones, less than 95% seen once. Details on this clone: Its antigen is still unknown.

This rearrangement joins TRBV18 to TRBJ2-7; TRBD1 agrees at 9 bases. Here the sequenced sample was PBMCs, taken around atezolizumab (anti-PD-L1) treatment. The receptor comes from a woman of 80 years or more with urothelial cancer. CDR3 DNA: TGTGCCAGCTCACGGCGGGACAGGGTCGTCGGTGGCGATCGGGGGGAGCAGTACTTC. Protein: CASSRRDRVVGGDRGEQYF.